Presented here are 28 T cell receptor beta chains from one specimen sequenced in a study of blood T cell repertoires in COVID-19. Libraries were prepared by immunoSEQ multiplex PCR; TCRdb keeps only in-frame clonotypes and omits some of them. The sample lists about 230,000 clones, roughly 80% seen once, with 7.5% to 9% in the top ten. The material sequenced was peripheral blood. These receptors originate from a woman older than 75 with acute or convalescent COVID-19.

The chain couples TRBV5-1 to TRBJ2-2; 11 nucleotides agree with TRBD1. The CDR3 sequence is 14 residues long. Trimming removed 4 bases from V and 6 bases from J; junction bases left unmatched: 2. Per germline, CDR1 SGHRS and CDR2 YFSETQ. In DNA, the CDR3 is TGCGCCAGCAGCCGGGACAGGGGGGCCGGGGAGCTGTTTTTT. The encoded protein is CASSRDRGAGELFF.

This clone was seen just once. The chain uses TRBV10-2 and TRBJ2-7, with a weak D call TRBD2 (6 bases). The CDR3 runs to 14 residues. With 2 bases removed from V and 4 bases from J, the gap between germline ends came to 12 bases. CDR1 and CDR2 from the germline V gene are WSHSY and SAAADI. The CDR3 nucleotides are TGCGCCAGCAGTGAGGCGGGGAGAGGTTACGAGCAGTACTTC. Amino acids: CASSEAGRGYEQYF.

The chain couples TRBV5-1 to TRBJ2-7; 9 bases line up with TRBD1. Germline CDR1 and CDR2: SGHRS and YFSETQ. The CDR3 runs to 14 residues. Trimming cost V 4 bases and J 6 bases; bases outside gene matches: 8. CDR3 protein: CASSVRDRVVEQYF. CDR3 DNA sequence: TGCGCCAGCAGCGTGCGGGACAGGGTAGTCGAGCAGTACTTC.

This sequence joins TRBV5-1 and TRBJ1-3; D uncertain. Germline-derived CDR1 and CDR2 are SGHRS and YFSETQ. V dropped 4 bases and J dropped 8 bases, with 22 bases sitting between them. The CDR3 contains 16 residues. CDR3 region: CASSPDAGSPGDTIYF. As DNA, the CDR3 is TGCGCCAGCAGCCCCGACGCCGGGTCCCCCGGGGACACCATATATTTT. The whole variable domain, filled in from reference TRBV5-1 and TRBJ1-3, reads KAGVTQTPRYLIKTRGQQVTLSCSPISGHRSVSWYQQTPGQGLQFLFEYFSETQRNKGNFPGRFSGRQFSNSRSEMNVSTLELGDSALYLCASSPDAGSPGDTIYFGEGSWLTVV.

This chain uses TRBV5-1 with TRBJ2-7, with 11 bases lining up with TRBD2. Germline-derived CDR1 and CDR2 are SGHRS and YFSETQ. V shed 0 bases and J 4 bases; nucleotides not matched to a gene: 6. This CDR3 comprises 16 residues. This CDR3 reads CASSLVSASGRYEQYF. The CDR3 DNA reads as TGCGCCAGCAGCTTGGTTTCTGCTAGCGGGAGGTACGAGCAGTACTTC.

The chain is built from TRBV19 and TRBJ2-3; TRBD2 matches 7 bases. The V and J ends lost 11 bases and 2 bases, in that order; junction bases with no gene match: 4. Germline loops: CDR1 LNHDA, CDR2 SQIVND (reference sequence). The CDR3 length is 12 residues. The CDR3 loop reads CAAGVFTDTQYF. The DNA for the CDR3 is TGTGCCGCGGGGGTCTTCACAGATACGCAGTATTTT.

The rearrangement uses TRBV18 and TRBJ2-7; 9 positions match TRBD1. This CDR3 comprises 15 residues. Losses at the gene ends were 4 bases for V and 6 bases for J; bases not matched to a gene: 10. The germline V gene has CDR1 KGHSH and CDR2 LQKENI. The CDR3: CASSRPGQGLTEQYF. As DNA, the CDR3 is TGTGCCAGCTCACGCCCGGGACAGGGACTTACCGAGCAGTACTTC.

The gene calls are TRBV3-1 (or the pseudogene TRBV3-2) and TRBJ1-2, with TRBD1 identical over 7 bases. The length of the CDR3 is 16 residues. Germline V gene sequence: CDR1 LGHDT, CDR2 YNNKEL (reference sequence). With 0 bases clipped from V and 6 bases from J, the junction kept 10 bases outside the gene matches. This CDR3 is CASSQEGLTGKDGYTF. CDR3 DNA sequence: TGTGCCAGCAGCCAAGAGGGACTGACAGGGAAGGATGGCTACACCTTC.

The chain couples TRBV19 to TRBJ2-3; TRBD1 matches at 10 bases. CDR3 size: 16 residues. J was trimmed by 2 bases and V by 2 bases; bases with no gene match: 4. In germline, CDR1 is LNHDA, CDR2 SQIVND (reference sequence). The CDR3 protein is CASSITGTGVTDTQYF. The CDR3 bases are TGTGCCAGTAGTATAACCGGGACAGGGGTCACAGATACGCAGTATTTT.

With regard to this clone: The same CDR3 arises from other DNA sequences in this sample as well. The chain combines TRBV28 with TRBJ1-4, with TRBD1 matching over 11 bases. The CDR3 covers 15 residues. CDR1 is MDHEN, CDR2 SYDVKM, per germline. Trimming took 1 base from V and 6 from J; bases not matched to a gene: 1. Here the CDR3 DNA reads TGTGCCAGCAGTTTATTGGGACAGGGGGATGAAAAACTGTTTTTT. This translates into CASSLLGQGDEKLFF.

The rearrangement joins TRBV5-1 to TRBJ2-1, with D possibly TRBD1 on 5 matching bases. Per the germline V gene, CDR1 is SGHRS and CDR2 is YFSETQ. The CDR3 runs 16 residues. The V end lost 4 bases, the J end lost 5 bases, and 19 bases lay between the germline ends. CDR3 loop: CASSPHRQFWDNEQFF. CDR3 bases: TGCGCCAGCAGCCCCCATAGACAGTTTTGGGACAATGAGCAGTTCTTC.

The V gene is TRBV27, the J gene TRBJ2-1; 8 positions agree with TRBD2. The trim removed 1 base at V and 10 bases at J, leaving 3 bases unmatched. The CDR3 covers 13 residues. The germline gives CDR1 MNHEY, CDR2 SMNVEV (reference sequence). The CDR3 DNA sequence: TGTGCCAGCAGTTTATTAAGCGGGAGAGAGCAGTTCTTC. This translates into CASSLLSGREQFF.

The rearrangement links TRBV18 to TRBJ1-1; 9 bases fit TRBD1. There are 17 residues in the CDR3. Germline assignment: CDR1 KGHSH and CDR2 LQKENI. Trimming cost V 0 bases and J 2 bases; bases outside gene matches: 7. The CDR3 nucleotides read TGTGCCAGCTCACCACCGATGGGACAGGGAGGAAACACTGAAGCTTTCTTT. This gives the protein CASSPPMGQGGNTEAFF.

The chain recombines TRBV25-1 with TRBJ1-4; 7 bases agree with TRBD1. V lost 7 bases to trimming and J lost 4 bases; unmatched junction nucleotides: 3. From germline, CDR1 is MGHDK and CDR2 SYGVNS. The CDR3 covers 13 residues. In DNA, the CDR3 is TGTGCCAGCAATAACAGGGGTAATGAAAAACTGTTTTTT. Protein: CASNNRGNEKLFF.

This clone was picked up one time. V gene TRBV27 combines with J gene TRBJ1-6; 12 nucleotides line up with TRBD1. Germline assignment: CDR1 MNHEY and CDR2 SMNVEV (reference sequence). The CDR3 loop spans 14 amino acids. The trim removed 4 bases at V and 10 bases at J, leaving 2 bases unmatched. CDR3 coding DNA: TGTGCCAGCAGTTCCGGGACAGGGGGCTCACCCCTCCACTTT. It codes for CASSSGTGGSPLHF.

The chain recombines TRBV29-1 with TRBJ2-3, with a weak D call TRBD1 (5 bases). Trimming cost V 2 bases and J 1 base, with 10 bases left between them. The CDR3 consists of 14 residues. Germline V gene lookup returns CDR1 SQVTM and CDR2 ANQGSEA. CDR3 sequence: CSVETVQGTDTQYF. CDR3 sequence (DNA): TGCAGCGTTGAAACGGTACAGGGCACAGATACGCAGTATTTT.

This clone counts as medium-sized (0.01 to 0.1%). This chain links TRBV19 with TRBJ2-7; 8 positions match TRBD2. Unmatched junction bases numbered 7, after V lost 4 bases and J lost 2 bases. The CDR3 sequence is 15 residues long. CDR1 is LNHDA, CDR2 SQIVND, per germline (reference sequence). This chain's CDR3 is CASSTLREGPYEQYF. The CDR3 DNA reads as TGTGCCAGTAGTACCCTCCGGGAGGGCCCCTACGAGCAGTACTTC. The whole variable domain, filled in from reference TRBV19 and TRBJ2-7, reads DGGITQSPKYLFRKEGQNVTLSCEQNLNHDAMYWYRQDPGQGLRLIYYSQIVNDFQKGDIAEGYSVSREKKESFPLTVTSAQKNPTAFYLCASSTLREGPYEQYFGPGTRLTVT.

This chain links TRBV5-1 with TRBJ2-5; maybe TRBD2 (6 bases). This CDR3 comprises 13 residues. CDR1 and CDR2 from the germline V gene are SGHRS and YFSETQ. The V gene lost 6 bases and the J gene lost 1 base, with 10 bases spanning the gap. The CDR3 coding sequence is TGCGCCAGCACGGACTACCCCCAAGAGACCCAGTACTTC. Translating it yields CASTDYPQETQYF.

This clone has just a few counts. This chain's CDR3 is CASSFDHISYEQYF. As DNA, the CDR3 is TGTGCCAGCAGCTTCGATCACATCTCCTACGAGCAGTACTTC. The chain combines TRBV7-2 with TRBJ2-7, with no clear D. Germline V lookup: CDR1 SGHTA, CDR2 FQGNSA. This CDR3 region has 14 residues. V gave up 3 bases and J gave up 0 bases, with 9 bases separating them. Full variable domain (outside the CDR3, taken from reference TRBV7-2 and TRBJ2-7): GAGVSQSPSNKVTEKGKDVELRCDPISGHTALYWYRQSLGQGLEFLIYFQGNSAPDKSGLPSDRFSAERTGGSVSTLTIQRTQQEDSAVYLCASSFDHISYEQYFGPGTRLTVT.

The V call is TRBV3-1 (or the pseudogene TRBV3-2), the J call TRBJ2-1, with D possibly being TRBD1 (9 bases). The germline CDR1 and CDR2 sequences are LGHDT and YNNKEL (reference sequence). V lost 0 bases, J lost 4 bases, and 22 bases lay in between. CDR3 length: 19 amino acids. The CDR3 loop reads CASSQDAGGGQGPYNEQFF. CDR3 nucleotides: TGTGCCAGCAGCCAAGATGCGGGGGGAGGACAGGGGCCGTACAATGAGCAGTTCTTC.

The rearrangement links TRBV11-1 to TRBJ2-5; 9 bases map to TRBD1. V shed 5 bases, J shed 4 bases, and the junction held 8 bases outside the gene matches. The CDR3 covers 15 residues. Per germline, CDR1 SGHAT and CDR2 FQDESV (reference sequence). The CDR3 coding sequence is TGTGCCAGCAGCCTCGCAGGACAGGGGCGAGAGACCCAGTACTTC. Its translation: CASSLAGQGRETQYF. Complete variable domain (other parts from reference TRBV11-1 and TRBJ2-5): EAEVAQSPRYKITEKSQAVAFWCDPISGHATLYWYRQILGQGPELLVQFQDESVVDDSQLPKDRFSAERLKGVDSTLKIQPAELGDSAMYLCASSLAGQGRETQYFGPGTRLLVL.

This clone was counted at least ten times. This chain uses TRBV3-1 (or the pseudogene TRBV3-2) with TRBJ2-1; TRBD2 is a possible D gene (6 bases). Deletions cut 1 base from V and 7 bases from J, with 14 bases between. CDR3 size: 15 residues. Germline V gene data show CDR1 as LGHDT and CDR2 as YNNKEL (reference sequence). CDR3 region: CASSQAPGSKNEQFF. The CDR3 DNA follows: TGTGCCAGCAGCCAAGCCCCCGGGAGTAAAAATGAGCAGTTCTTC.

The genes are TRBV14 and TRBJ2-7; D might be TRBD1 (6 bases). This CDR3 contains 15 residues. The germline V gene has CDR1 SGHDN and CDR2 FVKESK. Trimming removed 4 bases at V and 4 bases at J, with 17 bases between. The CDR3, as DNA: TGTGCCAGCAGCCTGACAGGTGGGGATGGGTACGAGCAGTACTTC. Its protein product is CASSLTGGDGYEQYF.

The J gene is TRBJ1-5, the V gene TRBV28; 9 bases align to TRBD1. CDR1 is MDHEN, CDR2 SYDVKM, per germline. This CDR3 has 15 residues. Trimming took 4 bases from V and 3 from J; bases not matched to a gene: 4. The CDR3 bases are TGTGCCAGCAGTTGGGGACAGGGCTACAATCAGCCCCAGCATTTT. Amino acids: CASSWGQGYNQPQHF.

The chain carries TRBV6-5 and TRBJ2-2, with a possible D match to TRBD2 (5 bases). The germline V gene encodes CDR1 MNHEY and CDR2 SVGAGI. CDR3 length equals 13 residues. The V end was cut by 6 bases, the J end by 7 bases, with 12 bases between. The CDR3 region has the DNA TGTGCCAGCAGCACGGACTCAAGCGGGGAGCTGTTTTTT. Translated, it gives CASSTDSSGELFF.

This clone was seen once. The rearrangement joins TRBV3-1 (or the pseudogene TRBV3-2) to TRBJ2-7, with a weak D call TRBD1 (6 bases). Germline values: CDR1 LGHDT, CDR2 YNNKEL (reference sequence). The CDR3 runs to 13 residues. V lost 1 base to trimming and J lost 7 bases, with 11 bases between them. DNA for the CDR3: TGTGCCAGCAGCCAAGGCAGGGGCCGTGAGCAGTACTTC. It codes for CASSQGRGREQYF.

The CDR3 protein is CASSNTGNNQPQHF. The CDR3 DNA reads TGTGCCAGTAGCAATACAGGAAACAATCAGCCCCAGCATTTT. The chain joins TRBV19 to TRBJ1-5; weak D call: TRBD1 (5 bases). Per the germline V gene, CDR1 is LNHDA and CDR2 is SQIVND (reference sequence). V was trimmed by 6 bases and J by 3 bases, leaving 12 bases between them. The CDR3 is 14 residues long.

V usage is TRBV13 and J usage is TRBJ2-2, with TRBD1 matching 7 bases. Per germline, CDR1 PRHDT and CDR2 FYEKMQ (reference sequence). The CDR3 totals 14 residues. V gave up 3 bases and J gave up 10 bases; unmatched junction bases: 8. The CDR3 bases are TGTGCCAGCAGCTTGGAAAGGGGGCTGAAGGAGCTGTTTTTT. Translated, it gives CASSLERGLKELFF.